This T cell receptor beta chain was profiled in a study of T-cell memory formation after mild COVID-19. 5'RACE primed from the constant segment yielded TCR alpha and TCR beta cDNA libraries bearing sample barcodes and UMIs. TCRdb re-called the 5' RACE reads through MiXCR, storing one row per CDR3 protein. The data hold about 150,000 distinct CDR3 sequences, with about 5.7% observed a single time. This clonotype came up many times. Its antigen is not identified. General study points: The main location of contracting CD4+ clones was CM and EM, and that of contracting CD8+ clones was EMRA. Cross-reactive memory seemingly joined, as some responding clones were found in pre-infection memory. Later expanders leaned CD4+, whereas day 15 to 85 contracting clones were balanced CD4/CD8.

Sequencing was performed on PBMCs or a T cell subset sorted from them (not recorded which). The clonotype was recovered from an adult woman who had mild COVID-19 (a few samples of this study predate the infection). Cell type and time point are not known.

The CDR3 nucleotides read TGTGCCACCAGTGAAGACAGCTACAATGAGCAGTTCTTC. It specifies CATSEDSYNEQFF. The J gene is TRBJ2-1, the V gene TRBV24-1; weak D call: TRBD1 (5 bases). The CDR3 is made up of 13 amino acids. Per the germline V gene, CDR1 is KGHDR and CDR2 is SFDVKD. The germline V and J ends were trimmed by 4 bases and 3 bases, with 6 bases remaining between them.